This T cell receptor (beta chain) was captured in a study of CD4 T cells in relation to SARS-CoV-2 and coronaviruses. Study-level findings and limits: Samples before the pandemic and after infection were not matched within any donor. Crossreactive clones expanded significantly less to SARS-CoV-2 than monoreactive clones.

Unexposed donor CD4+ T cells date from about 2011-2019, before the COVID-19 pandemic. TCRdb's table, derived via immunoSEQ multiplex PCR, lists solely in-frame clones and lacks some. Of about 55,000 clones in the sample, 86% were seen once. This CDR3 is built from 16 residues. Germline lookup yields CDR1 LNHDA and CDR2 SQIVND (reference sequence). V lost 3 bases to trimming and J lost 4 bases, with 13 bases between them. This clone showed up just once. Its antigen is undetermined. V gene TRBV19 combines with J gene TRBJ2-6, with TRBD2 as a possible D gene (7 bases). The sample was memory CD4+ T cells from PBMCs. The sequence came from a human donor in good health. The chain's CDR3 is CASSIAGAWGANVLTF. DNA of the CDR3: TGTGCCAGTAGTATTGCGGGGGCTTGGGGGGCCAACGTCCTGACTTTC. The full variable domain, its missing parts supplied by reference TRBV19 and TRBJ2-6, is DGGITQSPKYLFRKEGQNVTLSCEQNLNHDAMYWYRQDPGQGLRLIYYSQIVNDFQKGDIAEGYSVSREKKESFPLTVTSAQKNPTAFYLCASSIAGAWGANVLTFGAGSRLTVL.